The clone carrying this TCR beta chain was counted between two and nine times. What it recognizes is unknown. This sample is part of a study of response to subunit inactivated influenza vaccine. Study-wide results and caveats: T cells newly recruited by each seasonal influenza vaccination are few, the authors suggested.

MiXCR, applied by TCRdb to the RT-PCR reads, yields one record per CDR3 protein. The sample records hundreds of thousands of distinct CDR3 sequences, over 9.5% being singletons. The material sequenced was PBMCs from blood, taken more than 35 days after vaccination. The receptor comes from a middle-aged man who received an inactivated influenza vaccine.

The CDR3 region has the DNA TGTGCCACCTTCCAAGAGACCCAGTACTTC. The encoded protein is CATFQETQYF. The chain is built from TRBV6-2 or TRBV6-3 and TRBJ2-5; D is unresolved. The CDR3 sequence is 10 residues long. Trimming left V 10 bases short and J 1 base short, with 4 bases between. Germline V gene data show CDR1 as MNHEY and CDR2 as SVGEGT.